This T cell receptor (beta chain) was identified during a study of T cells after yellow fever vaccination. Study-wide points: Abundant contaminating clonotypes from the bulk population could appear in FACS-sorted repertoires. Post-booster samples contained most primary-vaccination clones (roughly 96% CD4, around 90% CD8).

The CDR3 is made up of 15 amino acids. Trimming removed 2 bases at V and 3 bases at J, with 13 bases between. The V gene's germline CDR1 is SGHTA and CDR2 FQGNSA. This clonotype was found many times. Its specificity is not known. 5'RACE template switching produced TCR cDNA carrying a universal primer site and UMIs. TCRdb reprocessed the 5' RACE reads with MiXCR, giving one entry per CDR3 protein. The repertoire consists of about 50,000 distinct CDR3 sequences, with less than 9% occurring once and the leading ten covering roughly 27%. The sequence derives from a man between 18 and 29 years old who received the YFV17D yellow fever vaccine. This material consisted of CD8+ T cells sorted from PBMCs, taken roughly 15 days after the first yellow fever vaccination. The rearrangement links TRBV7-2 to TRBJ1-1, with D possibly being TRBD1 (6 bases). CDR3 in amino acids: CASSLRGAMDTEAFF. CDR3 nucleotides: TGTGCCAGCAGCTTACGGGGGGCGATGGACACTGAAGCTTTCTTT.